This TCR beta chain was sequenced for a study of beta chain features in type 1 diabetes. In the study overall: Sorted cells numbering 107,917,701 were examined across all samples.

Sorted CD4+ subsets: naive, central memory, regulatory, stem cell-like memory (CD45RO/CCR7/CD25/CD127/CD95/CD27 panel). V was clipped by 5 bases and J by 4 bases; unmatched bases: 5. CDR1 SGHTA and CDR2 FQGNSA come from the germline V gene. This CDR3 has 13 amino acids. Points from the study as a whole: Type 1 diabetes patients had moderately but significantly shorter TCRB CDR3s in all four CD4+ subsets. The study found that naive, central memory and Treg TCRB repertoires appeared more similar in patients than in healthy donors.

This clone has at least ten counts. Its antigen is unknown. The entirety of the isolated RNA underwent reverse transcription, so expressed TCRB transcripts were sequenced. The method was immunoSEQ multiplex PCR; TCRdb's version includes in-frame clones alone and lacks a portion of them. The table lists about 150,000 clones, about an eighth of them singletons. The genes are TRBV7-2 and TRBJ2-7; 7 nucleotides agree with TRBD1. This receptor was identified in a man between 18 and 35 years old with type 1 diabetes. The sequenced sample consisted of central memory CD4+ T cells from blood. CDR3 DNA: TGTGCCAGCAGCCTCGGGACAGCATACGAGCAGTACTTC. This sequence encodes CASSLGTAYEQYF.